A single sample gave rise to the 21 T cell receptor beta chains below, sequenced in a study of T cells after yellow fever vaccination. TCRdb re-analysed the 5' RACE reads in MiXCR, keeping a single row per CDR3 protein. The sample contains about 340,000 distinct CDR3 sequences, under 15% of which appear only once. Specimen: CD4+ T cells sorted from PBMCs, collected 15 days after the yellow fever booster vaccination. These receptors were collected from a man younger than 35 who received the YFV17D yellow fever vaccine.

Notes on this clonotype: Sequence at one end of the junction differs from germline and may be a read error. The gene calls are TRBV7-2 and TRBJ2-3; D might be TRBD2 (6 bases). The V gene's germline CDR1 is SGHTA and CDR2 FQGNSA. The CDR3 loop spans 15 amino acids. CDR3 protein: CASSVAANLGDTQYF. In DNA form, the CDR3 reads TGTGCCAGCAGCGTAGCGGCGAACTTAGGAGATACGCAGTATTTT.

The V and J genes are TRBV4-3 and TRBJ2-2, with TRBD2 matching 7 bases. CDR3 length: 17 amino acids. After removal of 0 bases from V and 2 bases from J, the junction contained 6 bases not matched to a gene. Looked up from germline, CDR1 is LGHNA and CDR2 is YSLEER. DNA for the CDR3: TGCGCCAGCAGCCAAGATTGGGAGGGGAGCAACACCGGGGAGCTGTTTTTT. This encodes CASSQDWEGSNTGELFF.

This clonotype was detected a few times. The chain combines TRBV7-2 with TRBJ2-3; D gene uncertain. The V and J ends lost 0 bases and 1 base respectively, with 11 bases between them. CDR1 and CDR2 from the germline V gene are SGHTA and FQGNSA. The CDR3 is made up of 16 amino acids. The CDR3 DNA follows: TGTGCCAGCAGCTTAGCCCCCCTGGGCGGCACAGATACGCAGTATTTT. Protein product: CASSLAPLGGTDTQYF. Looking up the rest from reference TRBV7-2 and TRBJ2-3 gives the full variable domain: GAGVSQSPSNKVTEKGKDVELRCDPISGHTALYWYRQSLGQGLEFLIYFQGNSAPDKSGLPSDRFSAERTGGSVSTLTIQRTQQEDSAVYLCASSLAPLGGTDTQYFGPGTRLTVL.

This clonotype showed up just a few times. The rearrangement joins TRBV12-3 or TRBV12-4 to TRBJ2-3, with TRBD2 identical over 12 bases. V gave up 7 bases and J gave up 2 bases; unmatched junction bases: 7. This CDR3 is built from 16 residues. The CDR3 nucleotides read TGTGCCAGCAATTCCAGACTAGCGGGGGTCACAGATACGCAGTATTTT. Protein sequence: CASNSRLAGVTDTQYF.

This clonotype was counted only a few times. This chain joins TRBV5-1 and TRBJ1-5, with no clear D. The CDR3 is 14 amino acids. Germline V gives CDR1 SGHRS, CDR2 YFSETQ. V lost 0 bases and J lost 5, with 9 bases in between. The CDR3: CASSLGPEDQPQHF. The CDR3 region has the DNA TGCGCCAGCAGCTTGGGGCCAGAGGATCAGCCCCAGCATTTT.

This clonotype was counted between two and nine times. The chain uses TRBV3-1 and TRBJ2-7; 7 bases align to TRBD1. CDR1 is LGHDT, CDR2 YNNKEL, per germline (reference sequence). V lost 4 bases to trimming and J lost 3 bases; unmatched junction nucleotides: 9. CDR3 length equals 15 residues. The CDR3 DNA follows: TGTGCCAGCAGCCGATCGACCGGGACAGACTACGAGCAGTACTTC. Its protein is CASSRSTGTDYEQYF.

This clonotype was counted at least ten times. The chain employs TRBV5-1 and TRBJ2-5, with D unclear. Trimming cost V 0 bases and J 2 bases, with 2 bases left between them. This CDR3 contains 12 residues. Germline V gene data show CDR1 as SGHRS and CDR2 as YFSETQ. The CDR3: CASSLEQETQYF. CDR3 DNA sequence: TGCGCCAGCAGCTTGGAGCAAGAGACCCAGTACTTC.

This chain joins TRBV27 and TRBJ1-4; D is ambiguous. V dropped 2 bases and J dropped 1 base, with 11 bases sitting between them. CDR1 is MNHEY and CDR2 is SMNVEV in the germline V gene (reference sequence). The CDR3 length is 16 residues. The CDR3 DNA sequence: TGTGCCAGCAGTTTACGATTTTGGGAAACTAATGAAAAACTGTTTTTT. Its protein product is CASSLRFWETNEKLFF.

This clonotype was recorded a few times. The genes are TRBV12-3 or TRBV12-4 and TRBJ2-1; 9 bases match TRBD1. The V segment lost 10 bases and the J segment 6 bases; nucleotides outside the gene matches: 13. This CDR3 comprises 15 residues. The CDR3, as DNA: TGTGCCACCGAAACCGGGACAGGGAAGGTCAATGAGCAGTTCTTC. Translating it yields CATETGTGKVNEQFF.

In its sample, this clonotype was seen many times. The junction does not match germline at one end; this may be a read error. This chain joins TRBV5-1 and TRBJ2-2; D is unclear. The CDR3 length is 13 residues. Looked up from germline, CDR1 is SGHRS and CDR2 is YFSETQ. The CDR3 region has the DNA TGTGCCAGCAGCTTAGCAGACACCGGGGAGCTGTTTTTT. Translating it yields CASSLADTGELFF.

There are a few counts of this clonotype. The chain couples TRBV20-1 to TRBJ1-4; perhaps TRBD1 as D (5 bases). The CDR3 length is 11 residues. Germline CDR1 reads DFQATT; CDR2 reads SNEGSKA (reference sequence). The CDR3 spells CAGGEAEKLFF. The CDR3, as DNA: TGCGCCGGGGGGGAAGCGGAAAAACTGTTTTTT.

This clonotype was detected a few times. V is TRBV5-1 and J is TRBJ1-1, with 7 bases matching TRBD1. In germline, CDR1 is SGHRS, CDR2 YFSETQ. The CDR3 consists of 14 residues. V gave up 5 bases and J gave up 5 bases; unmatched junction bases: 9. The CDR3 here is CASRYRGWSTEAFF. Here the CDR3 DNA reads TGCGCCAGCAGATACAGGGGTTGGAGTACTGAAGCTTTCTTT. The full variable domain, completed using reference TRBV5-1 and TRBJ1-1, is KAGVTQTPRYLIKTRGQQVTLSCSPISGHRSVSWYQQTPGQGLQFLFEYFSETQRNKGNFPGRFSGRQFSNSRSEMNVSTLELGDSALYLCASRYRGWSTEAFFGQGTRLTVV.

The V call is TRBV7-2, the J call TRBJ2-1; D is unresolved. CDR3 size: 15 residues. Per germline, CDR1 SGHTA and CDR2 FQGNSA. V was pared by 5 bases and J by 0 bases, with 11 bases between. For the CDR3, the DNA is TGTGCCAGCAGCGGCTACTTAAGCTCCTACAATGAGCAGTTCTTC. Translation: CASSGYLSSYNEQFF.

This clonotype was counted only a few times. The CDR3 does not close with the conserved phenylalanine or tryptophan, likely indicating a read error. No DNA is shown, since the ends of the CDR3 on it are uncertain; the CDR3 is the one TCRdb lists. V and J are TRBV6-5 and TRBJ2-7; TRBD1, the table's D call, was not compared with the DNA. Germline CDR1 and CDR2: MNHEY and SVGAGI. The CDR3 numbers 12 amino acids, ends counted. CDR3 region: CASSYGNGGKGL.

The DNA for the CDR3 is TGTGCCAGCAGTTACAGGCCCGACGGGGACACTGAAGCTTTCTTT. Its protein product is CASSYRPDGDTEAFF. The J gene is TRBJ1-1, the V gene TRBV6-5; D gene ambiguous. V was trimmed by 2 bases and J by 3 bases, leaving 13 bases between them. Germline assignment: CDR1 MNHEY and CDR2 SVGAGI. The CDR3 totals 15 residues.

This clonotype was seen more than once but under ten times. The genes are TRBV6-5 and TRBJ2-1, with 12 positions matching TRBD2. The CDR3 is made up of 17 amino acids. Germline CDR1 MNHEY, CDR2 SVGAGI. J was trimmed by 7 bases and V by 4 bases; bases with no gene match: 11. The CDR3 spells CASSSGTSGPLGNEQFF. The DNA of the CDR3 is TGTGCCAGCAGTTCCGGGACTAGCGGGCCCTTGGGGAATGAGCAGTTCTTC.

This clonotype occurred a few times. V usage is TRBV21-1 and J usage is TRBJ2-7; the table's D call, TRBD1, has no DNA check behind it. TRBV21-1 is noted as a pseudogene. CDR3 size: 15 residues. The CDR3 is CASSKPLIQGSEQYV. Written as DNA, the CDR3 is TGTGCCAGCAGCAAACCTTTAATACAGGGGAGCGAGCAGTACGTC.

Details on this clonotype: Because it lacks the conserved phenylalanine or tryptophan at the end, this CDR3 is likely a read error. The chain has TRBV7-9 and TRBJ1-3; tentative D call: TRBD1 (5 bases). Germline CDR1 is SEHNR and CDR2 is FQNEAQ (reference sequence). The V gene lost 2 bases and the J gene lost 0 bases, with 11 bases spanning the gap. The CDR3 runs 16 residues. CDR3: CASSLWGSSSGNTIYS. In DNA, the CDR3 is TGTGCCAGCAGCTTATGGGGGAGTTCCTCTGGAAACACCATATATTCT.

This chain uses TRBV13 with TRBJ2-7, with D maybe TRBD2 (6 bases). Between the trimmed V and J ends, which lost 2 bases and 6 bases, there was a span of 8 bases. Germline V gene data show CDR1 as PRHDT and CDR2 as FYEKMQ (reference sequence). The CDR3 has 12 amino acids. The CDR3 DNA reads as TGTGCCAGCAGCTTAAGGCGGGGCGAGCAGTACGTC. Amino acid sequence: CASSLRRGEQYV.

This chain joins TRBV18 and TRBJ2-1; D unclear. Germline assignment: CDR1 KGHSH and CDR2 LQKENI. This CDR3 spans 12 amino acids. Trimming cost V 3 bases and J 9 bases, with 9 bases left between them. In nucleotides, the CDR3 is TGTGCCAGCTCACCGGGGATTGGTGAGCAGTTCTTC. Encoded protein: CASSPGIGEQFF.

This clonotype was picked up many times. The genes are TRBV7-2 and TRBJ1-5; 8 nucleotides match TRBD1. CDR3 length: 14 residues. The V segment lost 5 bases and the J segment 7 bases; nucleotides outside the gene matches: 7. Germline V CDR1 and CDR2: SGHTA, FQGNSA. DNA for the CDR3: TGTGCCAGCAGCCCGAACAGGGGGGAGCAGCCCCAGCATTTT. This gives the protein CASSPNRGEQPQHF.